The 24 T cell receptor beta chains listed next were all sequenced from one sample in a study of shared clonotypes between healthy human individuals. Sequencing used immunoSEQ multiplex PCR; TCRdb keeps in-frame clones, though not all of them. Among 2 million to 2.5 million clones, about nine tenths were seen once, and the ten largest hold around 0.38%. Sequencing was performed on naive CD4+ T cells from PBMCs. As for subset: CD45RA+ positively selected. The receptors derive from a man in his late teens or twenties in good health. Some clones in this sample may be carry-over from other donors' samples.

The rearrangement joins TRBV11-3 to TRBJ2-7; D is undetermined. The ends were cut back, 2 bases at V and 6 bases at J, with 11 bases in the middle. The CDR3 sequence is 13 residues long. Per the germline V gene, CDR1 is SGHNT and CDR2 is YENEEA. CDR3 coding DNA: TGTGCCAGCAGCTTATTTTCCCACTCCGAGCAGTACTTC. It codes for CASSLFSHSEQYF.

The chain recombines TRBV5-1 with TRBJ2-1; the D is unclear. The CDR3 is made up of 14 amino acids. With 5 bases removed from V and 2 bases from J, the gap between germline ends came to 11 bases. Germline lookup yields CDR1 SGHRS and CDR2 YFSETQ. The CDR3 nucleotides read TGCGCCAGCAGGGGCCCGGGCACCTACAATGAGCAGTTCTTC. Amino acid sequence: CASRGPGTYNEQFF.

In regard to this clone: Other DNA variants within this sample encode the same CDR3. The chain links TRBV15 to TRBJ2-1; D possibly corresponds to TRBD2 (5 bases). V dropped 6 bases and J dropped 4 bases, with 7 bases sitting between them. Per the germline V gene, CDR1 is LNHNV and CDR2 is YYDKDF (reference sequence). This CDR3 spans 12 amino acids. CDR3 protein: CATSRGYNEQFF. CDR3 DNA: TGTGCCACCAGTCGAGGGTACAATGAGCAGTTCTTC. Based on the CDR3 plus reference TRBV15 and TRBJ2-1, the full variable domain is DAMVIQNPRYQVTQFGKPVTLSCSQTLNHNVMYWYQQKSSQAPKLLFHYYDKDFNNEADTPDNFQSRRPNTSFCFLDIRSPGLGDTAMYLCATSRGYNEQFFGPGTRLTVL.

The chain employs TRBV4-1 and TRBJ1-5; D unresolved. The CDR3 totals 14 residues. Germline V lookup: CDR1 MGHRA, CDR2 YSYEKL. V lost 1 base and J 4 bases, leaving 8 bases between the germline ends. DNA for the CDR3: TGCGCCAGCAGCCAAGTTATATCTAATCAGCCCCAGCATTTT. Protein product: CASSQVISNQPQHF.

The V gene is TRBV28, the J gene TRBJ2-3, with D possibly matching TRBD2 (6 bases). Germline V lookup: CDR1 MDHEN, CDR2 SYDVKM. The CDR3 length is 16 residues. V lost 5 bases, J lost 2 bases, and 17 bases lay in between. CDR3 in amino acids: CASSPQGRTFTDTQYF. The CDR3 DNA is TGTGCCAGCAGTCCGCAAGGGAGGACCTTCACAGATACGCAGTATTTT. The whole variable domain, remainder taken from reference TRBV28 and TRBJ2-3, is DVKVTQSSRYLVKRTGEKVFLECVQDMDHENMFWYRQDPGLGLRLIYFSYDVKMKEKGDIPEGYSVSREKKERFSLILESASTNQTSMYLCASSPQGRTFTDTQYFGPGTRLTVL.

Remarks on this clone: Other DNA sequences in the sample encode the same CDR3. The chain is built from TRBV6-1 and TRBJ1-2; 7 positions match TRBD1. This CDR3 region has 15 residues. Unmatched junction bases numbered 5, after V lost 0 bases and J lost 4 bases. Looked up from germline, CDR1 is MNHNS and CDR2 is SASEGT. CDR3 nucleotide sequence: TGTGCCAGCAGTGAAGCATCGGCAGGGGGCTATGGCTACACCTTC. This gives the protein CASSEASAGGYGYTF.

V gene TRBV28 combines with J gene TRBJ2-3; possibly TRBD2 for D (5 bases). The CDR3 is 12 amino acids. Germline assignment: CDR1 MDHEN and CDR2 SYDVKM. V lost 7 bases to trimming and J lost 4 bases, with 9 bases between them. The CDR3 nucleotides read TGTGCCAGCACGGGAACCCCAGATACGCAGTATTTT. Its translation: CASTGTPDTQYF.

The chain employs TRBV11-3 and TRBJ2-5; 9 nucleotides match TRBD2. The germline V gene has CDR1 SGHNT and CDR2 YENEEA. The V segment lost 5 bases and the J segment 13 bases; nucleotides outside the gene matches: 23. The CDR3 extends over 17 amino acids. The CDR3: CASSVTSGRAPYEQGYF. CDR3 coding DNA: TGTGCCAGCAGCGTTACTAGCGGGCGGGCCCCCTACGAGCAGGGGTACTTC. Full variable domain (rest looked up from reference TRBV11-3 and TRBJ2-5): EAGVVQSPRYKIIEKKQPVAFWCNPISGHNTLYWYLQNLGQGPELLIRYENEEAVDDSQLPKDRFSAERLKGVDSTLKIQPAELGDSAVYLCASSVTSGRAPYEQGYFGPGTRLLVL.

This sequence joins TRBV29-1 and TRBJ2-4; perhaps TRBD1 as D (6 bases). Looked up from germline, CDR1 is SQVTM and CDR2 is ANQGSEA. The CDR3 runs to 14 residues. V lost 4 bases to trimming and J lost 6 bases, with 16 bases between them. The CDR3 coding sequence is TGCAGCGTTGGGGTAGTAGGGGGAAGAAACATTCAGTACTTC. It translates to CSVGVVGGRNIQYF.

This clone was found once. J is TRBJ2-5 and V is TRBV5-1; D not resolved. The V gene lost 5 bases and the J gene lost 1 base, with 9 bases spanning the gap. CDR1 is SGHRS, CDR2 YFSETQ, per germline. The CDR3 runs to 13 residues. The CDR3 nucleotides are TGCGCCAGCAGTCGCCCCTTCCAAGAGACCCAGTACTTC. Amino acids: CASSRPFQETQYF.

The chain carries TRBV29-1 and TRBJ1-2, with 7 nucleotides matching TRBD1. V trimming: 2 bases; J trimming: 7 bases; junction bases outside the gene matches: 7. Germline CDR1 and CDR2: SQVTM and ANQGSEA. The CDR3 is made up of 13 amino acids. DNA for the CDR3: TGCAGCGTTGAAAGGGGGCGCAATGGTGGCTACACCTTC. Translation gives CSVERGRNGGYTF. Combining the CDR3 with reference TRBV29-1 and TRBJ1-2 gives the whole variable domain SAVISQKPSRDICQRGTSLTIQCQVDSQVTMMFWYRQQPGQSLTLIATANQGSEATYESGFVIDKFPISRPNLTFSTLTVSNMSPEDSSIYLCSVERGRNGGYTFGSGTRLTVV.

The chain has TRBV27 and TRBJ2-1; 8 positions agree with TRBD2. There are 15 residues in the CDR3. J lost 3 bases, V lost 6 bases, and 7 bases had no gene match. The germline gives CDR1 MNHEY, CDR2 SMNVEV (reference sequence). CDR3 in DNA: TGTGCCAGCAGCAAAATGAGCGGGAGCTACAATGAGCAGTTCTTC. It specifies CASSKMSGSYNEQFF.

Points on this clone: The CDR3 does not close with the conserved phenylalanine or tryptophan, likely indicating a read error. No DNA is shown, since the ends of the CDR3 on it are uncertain; the CDR3 is the one TCRdb lists. This chain uses TRBV20-1 with TRBJ1-1. Germline-derived CDR1 and CDR2 are DFQATT and SNEGSKA (reference sequence). The CDR3 is 8 residues long, counting both termini. The CDR3 protein is CSASRVFG.

The gene calls are TRBV7-2 and TRBJ1-1; no clear D gene. This CDR3 has 14 amino acids. V was pared by 3 bases and J by 7 bases, with 15 bases between. Germline loops: CDR1 SGHTA, CDR2 FQGNSA. The chain's CDR3 is CASSFQPVRFEAFF. CDR3 nucleotide sequence: TGTGCCAGCAGCTTTCAGCCAGTACGCTTTGAAGCTTTCTTT.

This clone was seen just once. V gene TRBV29-1 combines with J gene TRBJ2-7, with TRBD2 identical over 10 bases. The ends lost 4 bases at V and 7 bases at J; junction bases unmatched: 4. Germline values: CDR1 SQVTM, CDR2 ANQGSEA. CDR3 length: 12 amino acids. CDR3 in amino acids: CSVVAGGGEQYF. CDR3 DNA: TGCAGCGTTGTAGCGGGAGGAGGTGAGCAGTACTTC.

The rearrangement uses TRBV19 and TRBJ1-1; TRBD1 matches at 8 bases. Trimming removed 7 bases from V and 5 bases from J; junction bases left unmatched: 12. CDR3 size: 15 residues. The germline gives CDR1 LNHDA, CDR2 SQIVND (reference sequence). The CDR3 loop reads CASNNRGTGNTEAFF. DNA of the CDR3: TGTGCCAGTAACAACAGGGGGACGGGAAATACTGAAGCTTTCTTT.

V and J are TRBV7-8 and TRBJ2-1; D remains ambiguous. The CDR3 sequence is 15 residues long. CDR1 is SGHVS and CDR2 is FQNEAQ in the germline V gene. V shed 2 bases and J shed 2 bases, with 10 bases lying between them. CDR3 loop: CASSLYRFPYNEQFF. Here the CDR3 DNA reads TGTGCCAGCAGCTTATATCGGTTCCCCTACAATGAGCAGTTCTTC.

On this clone: The sample contains more than one DNA sequence encoding this CDR3. The rearrangement uses TRBV4-1 and TRBJ1-5; no firm D call. Trimming cost V 1 base and J 3 bases, with 7 bases left between them. Germline lookup yields CDR1 MGHRA and CDR2 YSYEKL. The CDR3 is 14 residues long. The DNA of the CDR3 is TGCGCCAGCAGCCAAGGAAGGGTCAATCAGCCCCAGCATTTT. Translating it yields CASSQGRVNQPQHF.

This chain links TRBV5-4 with TRBJ2-3, with 7 bases that match TRBD2. V dropped 3 bases and J dropped 6; count of bases not matched to a gene: 4. This CDR3 region has 13 residues. The germline CDR1 and CDR2 sequences are SGHNT and YYREEE (reference sequence). CDR3 sequence: CASSWTGGDTQYF. The DNA for the CDR3 is TGTGCCAGCAGCTGGACCGGGGGGGATACGCAGTATTTT.

CDR3 DNA sequence: TGTGCCAGTAGTTCCCTGCCGGGGCAGCCCCAGCATTTT. Its translation: CASSSLPGQPQHF. The V and J genes are TRBV19 and TRBJ1-5; D uncertain. Germline CDR1 reads LNHDA; CDR2 reads SQIVND (reference sequence). This CDR3 is 13 amino acids long. With 5 bases removed from V and 7 bases from J, the gap between germline ends came to 12 bases.

This clone appeared a single time. This chain connects TRBV5-5 to TRBJ2-7, with 8 nucleotides matching TRBD2. The junction had 14 bases not matched to a gene; V was cut back by 6 bases and J by 3 bases. Germline lookup yields CDR1 SGHKS and CDR2 YYEKEE (reference sequence). This CDR3 contains 16 residues. This chain's CDR3 is CASTGASGSGVYEQYF. The CDR3 DNA sequence: TGTGCCAGCACGGGGGCCAGCGGGAGTGGGGTCTACGAGCAGTACTTC.

This clone was seen only a few times. The genes are TRBV12-5 and TRBJ1-1; possible D gene TRBD1, 5 bases. Trimming left V 4 bases short and J 4 bases short, with 10 bases between. The CDR3 spans 13 residues. CDR1 is LGHNT and CDR2 is FRNRAP in the germline V gene. CDR3 DNA: TGTGCTAGTGGTTCCGGGACTTCCACTGAAGCTTTCTTT. This gives the protein CASGSGTSTEAFF.

Concerning this clone: At one end, the junction sequence differs from germline, possibly due to a read error. The genes are TRBV27 and TRBJ2-3; 8 bases line up with TRBD2. The CDR3 length is 14 residues. Germline CDR1 and CDR2: MNHEY and SMNVEV (reference sequence). CDR3 residues: CASSRRTSRDTQYF. In DNA form, the CDR3 reads TGTGCCAGCAGCAGACGGACTAGCAGAGATACGCAGTATTTT.

The genes are TRBV27 and TRBJ2-2; D might be TRBD1 (5 bases). The germline V gene encodes CDR1 MNHEY and CDR2 SMNVEV (reference sequence). The V end lost 3 bases, the J end lost 5 bases, and 7 bases lay between the germline ends. The CDR3 extends over 13 amino acids. The CDR3 DNA sequence: TGTGCCAGCAGTTTCCCAGGGACCGGGGAGCTGTTTTTT. Protein product: CASSFPGTGELFF.